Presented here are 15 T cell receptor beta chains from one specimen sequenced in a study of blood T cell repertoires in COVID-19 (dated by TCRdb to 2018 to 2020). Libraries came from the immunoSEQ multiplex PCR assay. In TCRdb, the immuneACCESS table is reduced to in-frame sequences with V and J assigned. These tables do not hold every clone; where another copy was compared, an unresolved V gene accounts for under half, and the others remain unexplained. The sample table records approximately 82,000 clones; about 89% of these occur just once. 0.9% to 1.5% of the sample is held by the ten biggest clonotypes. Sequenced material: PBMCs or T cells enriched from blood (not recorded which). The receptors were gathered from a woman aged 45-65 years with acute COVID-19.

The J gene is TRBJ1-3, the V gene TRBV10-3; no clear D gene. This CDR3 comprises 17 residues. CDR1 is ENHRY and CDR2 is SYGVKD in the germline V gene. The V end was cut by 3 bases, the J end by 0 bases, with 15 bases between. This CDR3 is CAISELGPSLSGNTIYF. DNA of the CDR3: TGTGCCATCAGTGAACTGGGCCCTTCTCTCTCTGGAAACACCATATATTTT.

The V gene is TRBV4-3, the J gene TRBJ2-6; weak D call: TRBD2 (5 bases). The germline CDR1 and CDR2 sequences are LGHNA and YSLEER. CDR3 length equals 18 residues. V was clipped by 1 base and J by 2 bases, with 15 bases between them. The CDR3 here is CASSQVRTRRPGANVLTF. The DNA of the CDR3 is TGCGCCAGCAGCCAAGTTCGAACTAGGAGGCCTGGGGCCAACGTCCTGACTTTC.

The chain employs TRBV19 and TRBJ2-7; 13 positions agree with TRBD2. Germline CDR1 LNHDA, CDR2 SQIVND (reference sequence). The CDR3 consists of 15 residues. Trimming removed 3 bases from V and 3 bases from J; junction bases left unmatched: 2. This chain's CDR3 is CASSMGLAGNYEQYF. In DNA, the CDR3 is TGTGCCAGTAGTATGGGACTAGCGGGGAACTACGAGCAGTACTTC.

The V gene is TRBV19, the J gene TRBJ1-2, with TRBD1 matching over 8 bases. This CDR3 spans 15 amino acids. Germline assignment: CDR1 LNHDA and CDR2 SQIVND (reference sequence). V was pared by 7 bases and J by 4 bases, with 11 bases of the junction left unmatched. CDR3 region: CASTPGQDRFYGYTF. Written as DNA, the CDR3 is TGTGCCAGTACCCCGGGACAGGACCGATTCTATGGCTACACCTTC.

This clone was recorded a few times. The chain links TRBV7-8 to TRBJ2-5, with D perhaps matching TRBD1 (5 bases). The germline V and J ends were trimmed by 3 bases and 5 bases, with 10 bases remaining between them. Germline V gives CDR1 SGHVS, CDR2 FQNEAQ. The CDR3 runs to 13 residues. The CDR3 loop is CASSLGQGETQYF. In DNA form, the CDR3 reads TGTGCCAGCAGCTTGGGCCAGGGCGAGACCCAGTACTTC.

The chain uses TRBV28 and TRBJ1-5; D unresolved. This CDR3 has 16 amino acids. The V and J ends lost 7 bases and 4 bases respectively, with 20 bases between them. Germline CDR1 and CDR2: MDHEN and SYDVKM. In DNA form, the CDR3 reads TGTGCCAGCATAGGGAGCCAGCTTACGAATAATCAGCCCCAGCATTTT. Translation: CASIGSQLTNNQPQHF.

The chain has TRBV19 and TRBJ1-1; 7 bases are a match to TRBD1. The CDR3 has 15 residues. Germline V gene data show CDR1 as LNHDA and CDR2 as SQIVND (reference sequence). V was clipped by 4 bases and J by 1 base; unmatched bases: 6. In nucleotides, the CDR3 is TGTGCCAGTAGTACACCCGGGACAGCGAACACTGAAGCTTTCTTT. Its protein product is CASSTPGTANTEAFF.

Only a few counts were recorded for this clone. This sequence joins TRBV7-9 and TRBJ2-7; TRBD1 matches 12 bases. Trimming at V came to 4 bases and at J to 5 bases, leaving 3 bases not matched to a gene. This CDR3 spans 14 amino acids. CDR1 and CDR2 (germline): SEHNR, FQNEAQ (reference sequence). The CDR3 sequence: CASSSGTGGDEQYF. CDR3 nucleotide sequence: TGTGCCAGCAGCTCCGGGACAGGGGGCGACGAGCAGTACTTC.

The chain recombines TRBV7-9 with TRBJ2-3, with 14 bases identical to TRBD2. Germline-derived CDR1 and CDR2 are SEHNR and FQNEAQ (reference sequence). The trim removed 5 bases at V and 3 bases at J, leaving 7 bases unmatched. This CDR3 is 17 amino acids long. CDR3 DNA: TGTGCCAGCAGCCCGACTAGCGGGAGGGCCGGGACAGATACGCAGTATTTT. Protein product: CASSPTSGRAGTDTQYF.

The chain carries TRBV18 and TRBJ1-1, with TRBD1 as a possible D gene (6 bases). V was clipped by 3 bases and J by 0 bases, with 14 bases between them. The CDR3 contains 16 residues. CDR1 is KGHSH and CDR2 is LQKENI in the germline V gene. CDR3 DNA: TGTGCCAGCTCACCGGTCGCAGGGGATATGAACACTGAAGCTTTCTTT. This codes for CASSPVAGDMNTEAFF.

The CDR3 nucleotides read TGTGCCAGCTCACCCGACAGGGCTGGGGAAAAACTGTTTTTT. Protein: CASSPDRAGEKLFF. This chain connects TRBV18 to TRBJ1-4, with 7 bases identical to TRBD1. The CDR3 is made up of 14 amino acids. Trimming took 3 bases from V and 8 from J; bases not matched to a gene: 6. Per germline, CDR1 KGHSH and CDR2 LQKENI.

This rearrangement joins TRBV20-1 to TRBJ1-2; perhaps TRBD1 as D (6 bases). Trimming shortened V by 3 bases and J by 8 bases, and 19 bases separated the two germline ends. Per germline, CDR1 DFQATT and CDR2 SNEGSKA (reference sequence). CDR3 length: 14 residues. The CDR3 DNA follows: TGCAGTGCTAGTAGAACAGGGACCCGTACGGGCTACACCTTC. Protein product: CSASRTGTRTGYTF.

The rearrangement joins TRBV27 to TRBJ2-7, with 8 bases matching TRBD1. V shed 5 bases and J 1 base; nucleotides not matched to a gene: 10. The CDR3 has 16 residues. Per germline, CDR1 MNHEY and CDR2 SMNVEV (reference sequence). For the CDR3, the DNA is TGTGCCAGCAGTGCGGACAGGGCCTTTGAATCCTACGAGCAGTACTTC. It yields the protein CASSADRAFESYEQYF.

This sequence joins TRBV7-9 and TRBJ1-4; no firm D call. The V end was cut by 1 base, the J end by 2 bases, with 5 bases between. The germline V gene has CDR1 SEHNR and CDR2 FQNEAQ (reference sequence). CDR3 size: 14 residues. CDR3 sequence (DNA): TGTGCCAGCAGCTTAGAGCCCACTAATGAAAAACTGTTTTTT. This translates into CASSLEPTNEKLFF.

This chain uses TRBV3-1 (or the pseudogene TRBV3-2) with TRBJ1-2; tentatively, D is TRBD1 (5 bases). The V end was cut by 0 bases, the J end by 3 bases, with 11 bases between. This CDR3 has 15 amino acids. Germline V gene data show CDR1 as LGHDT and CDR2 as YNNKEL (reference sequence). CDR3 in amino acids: CASSQDRGVYYGYTF. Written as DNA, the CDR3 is TGTGCCAGCAGCCAAGATCGGGGGGTGTACTATGGCTACACCTTC.